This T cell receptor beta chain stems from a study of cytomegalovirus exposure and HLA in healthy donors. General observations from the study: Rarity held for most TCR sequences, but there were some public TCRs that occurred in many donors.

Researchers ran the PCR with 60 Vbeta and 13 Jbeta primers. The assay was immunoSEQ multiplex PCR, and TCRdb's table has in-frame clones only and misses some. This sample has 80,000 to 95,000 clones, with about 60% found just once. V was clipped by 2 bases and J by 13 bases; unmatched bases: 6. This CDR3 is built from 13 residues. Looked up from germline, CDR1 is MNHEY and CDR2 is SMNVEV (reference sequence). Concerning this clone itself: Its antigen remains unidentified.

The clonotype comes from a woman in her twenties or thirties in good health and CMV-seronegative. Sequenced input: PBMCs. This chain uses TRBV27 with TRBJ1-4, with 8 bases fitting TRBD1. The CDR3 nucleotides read TGTGCCAGCAGTTTAGGGGGACAGGAGACACTGTTTTTT. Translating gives CASSLGGQETLFF.